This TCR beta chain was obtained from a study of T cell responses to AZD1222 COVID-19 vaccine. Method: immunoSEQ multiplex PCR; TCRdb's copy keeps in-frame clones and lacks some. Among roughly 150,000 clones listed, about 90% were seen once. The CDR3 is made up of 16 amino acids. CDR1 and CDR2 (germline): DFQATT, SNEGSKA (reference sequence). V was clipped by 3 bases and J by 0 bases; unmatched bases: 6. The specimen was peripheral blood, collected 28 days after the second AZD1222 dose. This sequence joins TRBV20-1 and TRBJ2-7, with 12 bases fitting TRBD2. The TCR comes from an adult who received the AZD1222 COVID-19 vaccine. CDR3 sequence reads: CSASQEGLAGSYEQYF. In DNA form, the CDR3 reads TGCAGTGCTAGTCAGGAGGGACTAGCGGGCTCCTACGAGCAGTACTTC.